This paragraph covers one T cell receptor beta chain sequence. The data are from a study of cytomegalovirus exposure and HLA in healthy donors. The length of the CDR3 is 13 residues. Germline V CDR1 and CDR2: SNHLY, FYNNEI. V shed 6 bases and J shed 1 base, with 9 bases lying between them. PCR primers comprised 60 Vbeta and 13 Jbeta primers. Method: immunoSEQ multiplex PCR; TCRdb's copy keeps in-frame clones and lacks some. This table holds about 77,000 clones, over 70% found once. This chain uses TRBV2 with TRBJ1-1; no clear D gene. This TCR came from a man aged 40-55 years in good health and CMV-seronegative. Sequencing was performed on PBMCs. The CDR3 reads CASSKRQNTEAFF. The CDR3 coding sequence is TGTGCCAGCAGCAAACGACAGAACACTGAAGCTTTCTTT.